This T cell receptor (beta chain) was obtained from a study of T-cell memory formation after mild COVID-19. Study overall: Most TCR clusters belonged to a single donor.

This clonotype was picked up a small number of times. Its antigen remains unidentified. Overall study findings and caveats: Later expanders leaned toward CD4+, whereas clones contracting from day 15 to 85 were balanced CD4/CD8.

This CDR3 contains 15 residues. V was clipped by 0 bases and J by 5 bases, with 13 bases between them. From germline, CDR1 is SGDLS and CDR2 YYNGEE. MiXCR, run by TCRdb on the 5' RACE reads, gives a single entry per CDR3 protein. The sample has 340,000 or so distinct CDR3 sequences, 10% to 15% seen once; the top ten hold over 20%. The receptor was isolated from a man aged 18 to 30 who had mild COVID-19 (a few samples of this study predate the infection). Cell type and time point are not known. J is TRBJ2-3 and V is TRBV9; the D call may be TRBD1 or TRBD2 (6 bases each). Sequencing was performed on PBMCs or a T cell subset sorted from them (not recorded which). The CDR3 bases are TGTGCCAGCAGCGTAGGGGGGGCGCACGAAGATACGCAGTATTTT. Its protein product is CASSVGGAHEDTQYF.